This TCR beta chain was captured by sequencing in a study of T-cell memory formation after mild COVID-19. Overall study: TCR clusters largely stayed donor specific. Overall study findings and caveats: Some SARS-CoV-2-responding clones were already detected in memory before infection.

This CDR3 is 15 amino acids long. With V trimmed by 8 bases and J by 7 bases, 11 bases remained unmatched. CDR1 and CDR2 from the germline V gene are SGHAT and FQNNGV. The 5'RACE method, run with constant-segment primers, produced TCR alpha and TCR beta cDNA libraries (carrying sample barcodes and UMIs). TCRdb used MiXCR to reprocess the 5' RACE reads, holding one entry per CDR3 protein. The table records roughly 400,000 distinct CDR3 sequences, 18% of them present only once. This clonotype has only a few counts. Its antigen remains unknown. This sequence was found in a man between 18 and 35 years old who had mild COVID-19 (a few samples of this study predate the infection). Cell type and time point are not known. This chain connects TRBV11-2 to TRBJ2-2, with TRBD1 identical over 9 bases. Sequenced: PBMCs or a T cell subset sorted from them (not recorded which). In DNA, the CDR3 is TGTGCCAGCGGACCGGGGACAGGGTATAGCGGGGAGCTGTTTTTT. This gives the protein CASGPGTGYSGELFF.